The 4 T cell receptor beta chains in this list originate from one sample, sequenced in a study of T cells in women clearing cervical HPV infection. Using immunoSEQ multiplex PCR, the repertoire was profiled, and TCRdb retains in-frame clones only, with some absent. Its listing shows 20,000 to 25,000 clones. Specimen: blood buffy coat. All receptors derive from a woman aged 18 to 75 with a cervical HPV16 infection that either progressed to CIN3+ or cleared (not recorded which).

As for this clone: The read ends 3 residues early relative to the CDR3; the germline J gene fills the gap. J is TRBJ1-2 and V is TRBV19; the D gene is possibly TRBD1 (6 bases). Germline loops: CDR1 LNHDA, CDR2 SQIVND (reference sequence). CDR3 length: 15 residues. Deletions cut 5 bases from V and 4 bases from J, with 17 bases between. Here the CDR3 reads CASSATLTGIYGYTF. The CDR3 DNA, read in part, is TGTGCCAGTAGTGCTACTCTTACAGGGATCTATGGC.

A note on this clone: The observed sequence ends 3 residues before the CDR3 terminus, with the missing tail filled in from the germline J gene. The chain employs TRBV4-1 and TRBJ1-5, with D hard to call. CDR1 is MGHRA and CDR2 is YSYEKL in the germline V gene. V gave up 0 bases and J gave up 6 bases, with 12 bases separating them. This CDR3 is built from 15 residues. The CDR3 sequence: CASSQDGVPGQPQHF. Incomplete CDR3 DNA: TGCGCCAGCAGCCAAGACGGAGTTCCGGGTCAGCCC.

Concerning this clone: The read is 3 residues too short to cover the CDR3 end, so that end is filled in from the germline J gene. The chain carries TRBV20-1 and TRBJ2-7; TRBD1 matches 7 bases. J was trimmed by 3 bases and V by 1 base; bases with no gene match: 12. The CDR3 is made up of 16 amino acids. Germline-derived CDR1 and CDR2 are DFQATT and SNEGSKA (reference sequence). The sequenced part of the CDR3 DNA is TGCAGTGCTAGAGTATTTGGGGGACAGAATTACTACGAG. Translated, it gives CSARVFGGQNYYE. The full CDR3 reads CSARVFGGQNYYEQYF.

On this clone: The CDR3 end falls 3 residues outside the read, so it is completed with the germline J gene. This sequence joins TRBV20-1 and TRBJ2-7, with 8 positions matching TRBD1. J lost 3 bases, V lost 6 bases, and 4 bases had no gene match. CDR1 is DFQATT and CDR2 is SNEGSKA in the germline V gene (reference sequence). The CDR3 length is 12 residues. The CDR3 bases that were read are TGCAGTGCAAGCAGGGGGCACTACGAG. This sequence encodes CSASRGHYE. The full CDR3 reads CSASRGHYEQYF.